One sample yielded the 32 T cell receptor beta chains listed below, sequenced in a study of cytomegalovirus exposure and HLA in healthy donors. Profiling relied on immunoSEQ multiplex PCR, and the TCRdb table lists in-frame clones only, not all of them. This sample yields roughly 43,000 clones, of which more than 85% are seen a single time; more than 2% belongs to the top ten. Sequenced sample: PBMCs. The receptors originated from a young woman in good health and CMV-seronegative.

The J gene is TRBJ1-3, the V gene TRBV11-2; unclear D gene. This CDR3 comprises 17 residues. CDR1 and CDR2 from the germline V gene are SGHAT and FQNNGV. The germline V and J ends were trimmed by 5 bases and 4 bases, with 21 bases remaining between them. CDR3 in amino acids: CASSPRAPGNAGNTIYF. DNA for the CDR3: TGTGCCAGCAGCCCCCGAGCGCCGGGAAACGCCGGAAACACCATATATTTT.

The rearrangement joins TRBV5-6 to TRBJ2-7; D not resolved. The CDR3 consists of 12 residues. The germline CDR1 and CDR2 sequences are SGHDT and YYEEEE. The ends were cut back, 1 base at V and 4 bases at J, with 6 bases in the middle. The CDR3 nucleotides are TGTGCCAGCAGCTTGTACGCGTACGAGCAGTACTTC. It encodes CASSLYAYEQYF.

The chain links TRBV27 to TRBJ1-5, with TRBD1 matching 8 bases. Germline trimming cut 7 bases from V and 2 bases from J; bases unmatched to any gene: 7. Germline V gene sequence: CDR1 MNHEY, CDR2 SMNVEV (reference sequence). The CDR3 consists of 15 residues. The CDR3 region is CASTDRGMRNQPQHF. The DNA for the CDR3 is TGTGCCAGCACCGACAGGGGTATGCGCAATCAGCCCCAGCATTTT.

The chain is built from TRBV5-4 and TRBJ1-2; D not resolved. Germline loops: CDR1 SGHNT, CDR2 YYREEE (reference sequence). V gave up 1 base and J gave up 5 bases, with 9 bases separating them. The CDR3 length is 13 residues. CDR3 region: CASSLPIEYGYTF. DNA of the CDR3: TGTGCCAGCAGCTTGCCGATAGAATATGGCTACACCTTC.

The chain joins TRBV6-6 to TRBJ2-1, with D tentatively TRBD1 (5 bases). Germline CDR1 reads MNHNY; CDR2 reads SVGAGI (reference sequence). Trimming removed 4 bases from V and 8 bases from J, with 12 bases in between. This CDR3 has 13 residues. CDR3 protein: CASSSGFMDEQFF. The CDR3 DNA is TGTGCCAGCAGTTCAGGGTTCATGGATGAGCAGTTCTTC.

The V and J genes are TRBV19 and TRBJ1-5; 10 bases agree with TRBD1. CDR1 and CDR2 from the germline V gene are LNHDA and SQIVND (reference sequence). This CDR3 is built from 18 residues. J gave up 5 bases and V 1 base, and 11 bases lay outside the gene matches. Here the CDR3 reads CASSIVGPGQGGYQPQHF. In DNA form, the CDR3 reads TGTGCCAGTAGTATAGTAGGACCCGGACAGGGGGGGTATCAGCCCCAGCATTTT.

The chain recombines TRBV7-9 with TRBJ2-1, with 13 bases fitting TRBD2. The V gene end was trimmed by 4 bases and the J gene end by 9 bases; junction bases not matched to a gene: 6. The CDR3 is 15 amino acids. Germline V gene data show CDR1 as SEHNR and CDR2 as FQNEAQ (reference sequence). CDR3 protein: CASSSPRTSGSEQFF. CDR3 coding DNA: TGTGCCAGCAGCTCACCCCGGACTAGCGGGAGTGAGCAGTTCTTC.

This clone is a singleton in its sample. The rearrangement uses TRBV5-5 and TRBJ1-1, with TRBD1 matching over 7 bases. The CDR3 loop spans 14 amino acids. Germline CDR1 is SGHKS and CDR2 is YYEKEE (reference sequence). Trimming took 4 bases from V and 0 from J; bases not matched to a gene: 3. In DNA, the CDR3 is TGTGCCAGCAGCAGGGACAGCGTGAACACTGAAGCTTTCTTT. Encoded protein: CASSRDSVNTEAFF.

The rearrangement links TRBV28 to TRBJ2-1, with D tentatively TRBD1 (6 bases). Germline V gene sequence: CDR1 MDHEN, CDR2 SYDVKM. The CDR3 spans 13 residues. V lost 5 bases and J 4 bases, leaving 9 bases between the germline ends. The CDR3 bases are TGTGCCAGCAGTGCCGACAGGTACAATGAGCAGTTCTTC. This sequence encodes CASSADRYNEQFF.

The chain employs TRBV19 and TRBJ2-2, with TRBD2 matching 10 bases. Trimming cost V 1 base and J 2 bases; bases outside gene matches: 4. The germline V gene has CDR1 LNHDA and CDR2 SQIVND (reference sequence). The length of the CDR3 is 17 residues. CDR3 DNA sequence: TGTGCCAGTAGTATAGCTAGCGGGGGAATTAACACCGGGGAGCTGTTTTTT. It specifies CASSIASGGINTGELFF.

The chain uses TRBV19 and TRBJ1-2; the D gene is possibly TRBD1 (6 bases). This CDR3 spans 14 amino acids. V was trimmed by 7 bases and J by 4 bases, leaving 16 bases between them. Per germline, CDR1 LNHDA and CDR2 SQIVND (reference sequence). The DNA for the CDR3 is TGTGCCAGTATTCCAGGGGACGGACCCTATGGCTACACCTTC. Its protein is CASIPGDGPYGYTF.

V gene TRBV13 combines with J gene TRBJ2-4, with a weak D call TRBD1 (5 bases). This CDR3 region has 12 residues. V lost 8 bases and J 4 bases, leaving 9 bases between the germline ends. Germline loops: CDR1 PRHDT, CDR2 FYEKMQ (reference sequence). CDR3 sequence (DNA): TGTGCCAGCGGAAAGGGGAAAAACATTCAGTACTTC. It is translated as CASGKGKNIQYF.

This clone came up once. The V and J genes are TRBV4-2 and TRBJ2-2; 8 nucleotides align to TRBD2. The CDR3 has 17 residues. The V and J ends lost 0 bases and 4 bases, in that order; junction bases with no gene match: 7. Germline V gene data show CDR1 as LGHNA and CDR2 as YNFKEQ. The CDR3 DNA sequence: TGTGCCAGCAGCCAAGAGTGGTCTAGCGGGCGCACCGGGGAGCTGTTTTTT. Its protein is CASSQEWSSGRTGELFF.

The gene calls are TRBV5-6 and TRBJ2-5; 9 nucleotides agree with TRBD2. The length of the CDR3 is 14 residues. The germline V gene encodes CDR1 SGHDT and CDR2 YYEEEE. V lost 5 bases to trimming and J lost 2 bases; unmatched junction nucleotides: 4. The CDR3 DNA is TGTGCCAGCAGTCGCGGGGGGGCTCAAGAGACCCAGTACTTC. This gives the protein CASSRGGAQETQYF.

This rearrangement joins TRBV29-1 to TRBJ2-1; 14 bases line up with TRBD2. The CDR3 spans 16 residues. The V and J ends lost 6 bases and 0 bases, in that order; junction bases with no gene match: 4. CDR1 and CDR2 from the germline V gene are SQVTM and ANQGSEA. CDR3 bases: TGCAGCGTGGGGACTAGCGGGGGCCACTCCTACAATGAGCAGTTCTTC. It encodes CSVGTSGGHSYNEQFF.

The rearrangement joins TRBV28 to TRBJ1-2; the D is unclear. This CDR3 has 12 amino acids. Germline loops: CDR1 MDHEN, CDR2 SYDVKM. The V end was cut by 6 bases, the J end by 8 bases, with 13 bases between. CDR3 in amino acids: CASSYSSGGYTF. The CDR3 DNA is TGTGCCAGCAGCTACTCTTCAGGAGGCTACACCTTC.

The CDR3 sequence is CASSGRGWEQYF. The CDR3 nucleotides read TGTGCCAGCAGTGGGCGAGGGTGGGAGCAGTACTTC. This chain joins TRBV6-1 and TRBJ2-7, with D perhaps TRBD2 (5 bases). From germline, CDR1 is MNHNS and CDR2 SASEGT. Trimming removed 4 bases from V and 7 bases from J, with 11 bases in between. The CDR3 spans 12 residues.

The chain has TRBV4-1 and TRBJ1-1; TRBD1 might be the D (6 bases). The CDR3 is 15 residues long. The V gene's germline CDR1 is MGHRA and CDR2 YSYEKL. V was trimmed by 1 base and J by 1 base, leaving 10 bases between them. CDR3 bases: TGCGCCAGCAGCCAAGGGGGGCTAAGGAACACTGAAGCTTTCTTT. Protein sequence: CASSQGGLRNTEAFF.

The chain couples TRBV18 to TRBJ1-1; the match to TRBD1 covers 11 bases. The V gene end was trimmed by 6 bases and the J gene end by 2 bases; junction bases not matched to a gene: 5. CDR3 length: 15 residues. Per the germline V gene, CDR1 is KGHSH and CDR2 is LQKENI. CDR3 protein: CASSGTGGTNTEAFF. In DNA, the CDR3 is TGTGCCAGCTCCGGGACAGGGGGGACCAACACTGAAGCTTTCTTT.

This clone was seen just once. V is TRBV7-2 and J is TRBJ2-2; D is possibly TRBD2 (7 bases). The germline V and J ends were trimmed by 2 bases and 7 bases, with 11 bases remaining between them. This CDR3 has 14 amino acids. CDR1 is SGHTA, CDR2 FQGNSA, per germline. The CDR3 DNA sequence: TGTGCCAGCAGCTTACGGGGGGCGAGCGGGGAGCTGTTTTTT. Its protein product is CASSLRGASGELFF.

This chain joins TRBV28 and TRBJ1-5; D remains ambiguous. V was clipped by 8 bases and J by 2 bases, with 13 bases between them. The CDR3 is 14 residues long. The V gene's germline CDR1 is MDHEN and CDR2 SYDVKM. CDR3 protein: CASDWGVGNQPQHF. The DNA for the CDR3 is TGTGCCAGCGACTGGGGAGTGGGCAATCAGCCCCAGCATTTT.

The V call is TRBV10-1, the J call TRBJ1-1; 9 bases are shared with TRBD1. This CDR3 spans 18 amino acids. The germline V gene encodes CDR1 WNHNN and CDR2 SYGVQD (reference sequence). Trimming at V came to 0 bases and at J to 7 bases, leaving 15 bases not matched to a gene. The chain's CDR3 is CASSESHPSGQGFFEAFF. CDR3 in DNA: TGCGCCAGCAGTGAGTCACATCCGAGCGGACAGGGGTTCTTTGAAGCTTTCTTT.

V usage is TRBV5-4 and J usage is TRBJ1-1; TRBD1 is a possible D gene (6 bases). The CDR3 is 15 residues long. Germline V gene data show CDR1 as SGHNT and CDR2 as YYREEE (reference sequence). Trimming left V 0 bases short and J 1 base short, with 10 bases between. CDR3: CASSLAGTKNTEAFF. The CDR3 nucleotides are TGTGCCAGCAGCTTGGCAGGGACAAAGAACACTGAAGCTTTCTTT.

The chain has TRBV4-1 and TRBJ1-1; perhaps TRBD1 as D (5 bases). Trimming cost V 4 bases and J 4 bases, with 13 bases left between them. The CDR3 runs 14 residues. The germline V gene encodes CDR1 MGHRA and CDR2 YSYEKL. The CDR3 sequence is CASSPHGGGTEAFF. The DNA of the CDR3 is TGCGCCAGCAGCCCCCATGGGGGGGGCACTGAAGCTTTCTTT.

The V and J genes are TRBV5-1 and TRBJ2-5; weak D call: TRBD2 (6 bases). Germline CDR1 SGHRS, CDR2 YFSETQ. V lost 3 bases and J 4 bases, leaving 16 bases between the germline ends. This CDR3 contains 15 residues. The CDR3 DNA sequence: TGCGCCAGCAGCTCGTCGGGAGACCGTGTAGAGACCCAGTACTTC. Protein sequence: CASSSSGDRVETQYF.

The chain couples TRBV29-1 to TRBJ1-1; TRBD1 aligns across 9 bases. Germline CDR1 reads SQVTM; CDR2 reads ANQGSEA. The CDR3 sequence is 14 residues long. V shed 6 bases, J shed 7 bases, and the junction held 12 bases outside the gene matches. Written as DNA, the CDR3 is TGCAGCGTCCTCCTCGGGACAGGGAGAGGTGAAGCTTTCTTT. It is translated as CSVLLGTGRGEAFF. The whole variable domain, remainder taken from reference TRBV29-1 and TRBJ1-1, is SAVISQKPSRDICQRGTSLTIQCQVDSQVTMMFWYRQQPGQSLTLIATANQGSEATYESGFVIDKFPISRPNLTFSTLTVSNMSPEDSSIYLCSVLLGTGRGEAFFGQGTRLTVV.

The gene calls are TRBV11-2 and TRBJ2-2; tentative D call: TRBD1 (6 bases). Germline CDR1 reads SGHAT; CDR2 reads FQNNGV. This CDR3 is built from 16 residues. The V and J ends lost 1 base and 6 bases respectively, with 15 bases between them. This chain's CDR3 is CASSLGKGGNAGELFF. The CDR3 DNA sequence: TGTGCCAGCAGCTTAGGAAAAGGGGGAAATGCCGGGGAGCTGTTTTTT.

The V and J genes are TRBV7-9 and TRBJ2-3; TRBD2 is a possible D gene (7 bases). This CDR3 has 14 residues. Germline CDR1 SEHNR, CDR2 FQNEAQ (reference sequence). Trimming took off 3 bases at V and 2 bases at J, with 9 bases between the two ends. CDR3 protein: CASSLGGPTDTQYF. As DNA, the CDR3 is TGTGCCAGCAGCTTGGGGGGGCCCACAGATACGCAGTATTTT.

This clone appeared once. In DNA, the CDR3 is TGTGCCAGCAGCCAAGAACCGAGCGGGAGGGCCTTGAACAATGAGCAGTTCTTC. This gives the protein CASSQEPSGRALNNEQFF. J is TRBJ2-1 and V is TRBV14; 10 bases match TRBD2. J was trimmed by 5 bases and V by 0 bases; bases with no gene match: 10. The germline V gene encodes CDR1 SGHDN and CDR2 FVKESK. This CDR3 is 18 amino acids long.

The chain links TRBV7-3 to TRBJ2-6; possible D gene TRBD2, 5 bases. The CDR3 sequence is 19 residues long. The V gene lost 1 base and the J gene lost 0 bases, with 16 bases spanning the gap. Germline values: CDR1 SGHTA, CDR2 FQGTGA. CDR3 nucleotide sequence: TGTGCCAGCAGCTTAAGAGGGTTACTTTCGAGCTCTGGGGCCAACGTCCTGACTTTC. Its translation: CASSLRGLLSSSGANVLTF.

The V and J genes are TRBV5-1 and TRBJ2-3; 9 positions agree with TRBD2. This CDR3 spans 15 amino acids. Germline CDR1 SGHRS, CDR2 YFSETQ. V lost 0 bases and J lost 4; bases outside the gene matches: 3. The CDR3 sequence is CASSLASGESDTQYF. CDR3 DNA sequence: TGCGCCAGCAGCTTGGCTAGCGGGGAATCAGATACGCAGTATTTT.

The rearrangement joins TRBV29-1 to TRBJ1-2; TRBD1 agrees at 7 bases. The CDR3 extends over 17 amino acids. CDR1 SQVTM and CDR2 ANQGSEA come from the germline V gene. V lost 2 bases and J lost 7; bases outside the gene matches: 19. The CDR3 DNA sequence: TGCAGCGTTGAAAGAAGACCTCGCAACAGGGGAAGGGTTGGCTACACCTTC. This encodes CSVERRPRNRGRVGYTF. Combining the CDR3 with reference TRBV29-1 and TRBJ1-2 gives the whole variable domain SAVISQKPSRDICQRGTSLTIQCQVDSQVTMMFWYRQQPGQSLTLIATANQGSEATYESGFVIDKFPISRPNLTFSTLTVSNMSPEDSSIYLCSVERRPRNRGRVGYTFGSGTRLTVV.